The 16 T cell receptor beta chains in this list originate from one sample, sequenced in a study of cytomegalovirus exposure and HLA in healthy donors. The protocol was immunoSEQ multiplex PCR, while the TCRdb copy is restricted to in-frame clones and leaves out a portion. This table holds 300,000 to 450,000 clones, roughly 88% found once. The sample consisted of PBMCs. The receptors derive from a woman aged 18-30 years in good health and CMV-seronegative.

Concerning this clone: Distinct nucleotide sequences in the sample also encode this CDR3. The chain combines TRBV9 with TRBJ2-2, with 11 bases matching TRBD2. The CDR3 sequence is 15 residues long. CDR1 and CDR2 (germline): SGDLS, YYNGEE. V dropped 3 bases and J dropped 4; count of bases not matched to a gene: 2. CDR3 amino acids: CASSATSGGTGELFF. In DNA, the CDR3 is TGTGCCAGCAGCGCAACTAGCGGGGGCACCGGGGAGCTGTTTTTT.

The chain uses TRBV7-9 and TRBJ2-5; 16 bases are shared with TRBD2. The CDR3 is 16 amino acids. The trim removed 5 bases at V and 4 bases at J, leaving 4 bases unmatched. Germline V CDR1 and CDR2: SEHNR, FQNEAQ (reference sequence). CDR3 nucleotide sequence: TGTGCCAGCAGCGGGACTAGCGGGGGGGCGGCAGAGACCCAGTACTTC. Amino acid sequence: CASSGTSGGAAETQYF. The variable domain in full, completed from reference TRBV7-9 and TRBJ2-5, reads DTGVSQNPRHKITKRGQNVTFRCDPISEHNRLYWYRQTLGQGPEFLTYFQNEAQLEKSRLLSDRFSAERPKGSFSTLEIQRTEQGDSAMYLCASSGTSGGAAETQYFGPGTRLLVL.

The rearrangement uses TRBV7-9 and TRBJ1-2; D is uncertain. Trimming stripped 3 bases from V and 3 bases from J, with 11 bases between. This CDR3 spans 14 amino acids. Germline V gene sequence: CDR1 SEHNR, CDR2 FQNEAQ (reference sequence). The CDR3 spells CASSFSSVDYGYTF. As DNA, the CDR3 is TGTGCCAGCAGCTTCTCATCAGTTGACTATGGCTACACCTTC.

The chain links TRBV30 to TRBJ2-1, with 12 nucleotides matching TRBD1. Germline values: CDR1 GTSNPN, CDR2 SVGIG (reference sequence). The junction had 2 bases not matched to a gene; V was cut back by 0 bases and J by 8 bases. The CDR3 is made up of 14 amino acids. For the CDR3, the DNA is TGTGCCTGGAGTGTGGGGACAGGGGGCTATGAGCAGTTCTTC. Translating gives CAWSVGTGGYEQFF.

The chain has TRBV1 and TRBJ2-1; the tabulated D call, TRBD2, remains unverified against the DNA. TRBV1 is an annotated pseudogene. This CDR3 is 17 amino acids long. The CDR3 loop is CTSSHSLAGGKVNEQFF. In DNA, the CDR3 is TGCACCAGCAGCCACTCTCTAGCGGGAGGTAAGGTCAATGAGCAGTTCTTC.

On this clone: One end of the junction is discordant with germline, which a read error may explain. CDR3 nucleotides: TGTGCCTGGAGTTCCCAGCGGGAGGGCATACTCTTC. Translation: CAWSSQREGILF. V and J are TRBV30 and TRBJ2-1, with 10 nucleotides matching TRBD2. This CDR3 is 12 amino acids long. Per germline, CDR1 GTSNPN and CDR2 SVGIG (reference sequence).

The rearrangement uses TRBV9 and TRBJ2-7; no clear D. The CDR3 runs to 13 residues. Germline V CDR1 and CDR2: SGDLS, YYNGEE. V was shortened by 2 bases and J by 6 bases, with 12 bases between the two germline ends. The CDR3 coding sequence is TGTGCCAGCAGCGTTGCCGACGGCGGCGAGCAGTACTTC. It codes for CASSVADGGEQYF.

The chain carries TRBV29-1 and TRBJ1-5, with D possibly matching TRBD1 (5 bases). The CDR3 runs 14 residues. The germline V gene encodes CDR1 SQVTM and CDR2 ANQGSEA. V dropped 5 bases and J dropped 3 bases, with 14 bases sitting between them. The CDR3 here is CSVWGGTPNQPQHF. In DNA form, the CDR3 reads TGCAGCGTTTGGGGGGGTACCCCCAATCAGCCCCAGCATTTT.

This chain links TRBV4-1 with TRBJ2-3, with 12 bases lining up with TRBD2. With 4 bases clipped from V and 5 bases from J, the junction kept 10 bases outside the gene matches. CDR3 length: 17 residues. Looked up from germline, CDR1 is MGHRA and CDR2 is YSYEKL. The CDR3 nucleotides read TGCGCCAGCAGCCCTGTCGGGACTAGCGGGCTTAAAGATACGCAGTATTTT. Protein sequence: CASSPVGTSGLKDTQYF.

The CDR3 nucleotides read TGCGCCAGCAGCGCATCCAGTCCTAACTATGGCTACACCTTC. This sequence encodes CASSASSPNYGYTF. The V gene is TRBV5-1, the J gene TRBJ1-2; D remains unclear. V was shortened by 4 bases and J by 0 bases, with 10 bases between the two germline ends. The germline V gene encodes CDR1 SGHRS and CDR2 YFSETQ. The CDR3 totals 14 residues.

The V call is TRBV11-2, the J call TRBJ1-1; a weak D match, TRBD1 (5 bases). CDR1 is SGHAT and CDR2 is FQNNGV in the germline V gene. The V and J ends lost 1 base and 4 bases respectively, with 19 bases between them. There are 17 residues in the CDR3. The CDR3 DNA reads TGTGCCAGCAGCTTAGGAGCCACCAGGGCAAGAGGCACTGAAGCTTTCTTT. Translated: CASSLGATRARGTEAFF.

V gene TRBV7-9 combines with J gene TRBJ1-1; 10 bases map to TRBD1. V lost 7 bases, J lost 5 bases, and 7 bases stayed unmatched. The germline gives CDR1 SEHNR, CDR2 FQNEAQ (reference sequence). This CDR3 spans 14 amino acids. The CDR3: CASNLGQGVTEAFF. For the CDR3, the DNA is TGTGCCAGCAATCTAGGACAGGGGGTTACTGAAGCTTTCTTT.

The chain combines TRBV18 with TRBJ1-1; 7 bases are shared with TRBD1. There are 13 residues in the CDR3. V lost 5 bases and J lost 1; bases outside the gene matches: 1. CDR1 and CDR2 (germline): KGHSH, LQKENI. The CDR3 region is CASSGTENTEAFF. CDR3 nucleotide sequence: TGTGCCAGCTCAGGGACAGAGAACACTGAAGCTTTCTTT.

This clone has just a few counts. The chain has TRBV5-1 and TRBJ2-2, with 8 bases identical to TRBD1. The junction had 7 bases not matched to a gene; V was cut back by 2 bases and J by 4 bases. Germline V gives CDR1 SGHRS, CDR2 YFSETQ. This CDR3 is 16 amino acids long. This CDR3 is CASSFVTGVGTGELFF. Written as DNA, the CDR3 is TGCGCCAGCAGCTTCGTGACAGGGGTGGGCACCGGGGAGCTGTTTTTT.

For the CDR3, the DNA is TGTGCCAGCAGCGTAGGGCCCCTCACTGAAGCTTTCTTT. Translation gives CASSVGPLTEAFF. The chain couples TRBV9 to TRBJ1-1, with D unresolved. Germline V gene sequence: CDR1 SGDLS, CDR2 YYNGEE. This CDR3 contains 13 residues. V shed 0 bases and J shed 4 bases, with 7 bases lying between them.

The V and J genes are TRBV5-4 and TRBJ1-1; D perhaps matches TRBD1 (5 bases). Germline V lookup: CDR1 SGHNT, CDR2 YYREEE (reference sequence). Deletions cut 3 bases from V and 1 base from J, with 13 bases between. The CDR3 consists of 15 residues. As DNA, the CDR3 is TGTGCCAGCAGCTCGGTACTAACAGGGAACACTGAAGCTTTCTTT. Translating gives CASSSVLTGNTEAFF. The complete variable domain, with remaining parts taken from reference TRBV5-4 and TRBJ1-1, reads ETGVTQSPTHLIKTRGQQVTLRCSSQSGHNTVSWYQQALGQGPQFIFQYYREEENGRGNFPPRFSGLQFPNYSSELNVNALELDDSALYLCASSSVLTGNTEAFFGQGTRLTVV.